The 29 T cell receptor beta chains in this list originate from one sample, sequenced in a study of T cells in Graves' hyperthyroidism and ophthalmopathy. What was amplified from RNA transcripts were TCR beta CDR3 regions. The TCR CDR3 first-round RT-PCR relied on the HTBI primer set. From the multiplex PCR reads, TCRdb called clonotypes with MiXCR, one entry per CDR3 protein. The table includes 400,000 or so distinct CDR3 sequences, 11% to 15% detected once. Sequencing was done on a sample of blood. These receptors originate from a man aged 45-65 years with Graves' ophthalmopathy.

The chain uses TRBV20-1 and TRBJ2-7; 8 nucleotides agree with TRBD1. After removal of 3 bases from V and 1 base from J, the junction contained 11 bases not matched to a gene. Germline V lookup: CDR1 DFQATT, CDR2 SNEGSKA (reference sequence). The CDR3 covers 16 residues. The CDR3 sequence is CSASDLSGGTSYEQYF. CDR3 nucleotide sequence: TGCAGTGCTAGCGATCTTTCAGGGGGCACTTCCTACGAGCAGTACTTC.

This clonotype was seen many times. The V call is TRBV11-1, the J call TRBJ1-1; D might be TRBD1 (5 bases). V lost 5 bases and J lost 1, with 14 bases in between. CDR1 is SGHAT and CDR2 is FQDESV in the germline V gene (reference sequence). The CDR3 is made up of 15 amino acids. CDR3 in DNA: TGTGCCAGCAGCGTTCAACCCACAGGGAACACTGAAGCTTTCTTT. Encoded protein: CASSVQPTGNTEAFF.

At least ten counts were recorded for this clonotype. The chain is built from TRBV3-1 and TRBJ2-4, with 9 bases fitting TRBD2. CDR3 length equals 17 residues. With V trimmed by 4 bases and J by 0 bases, 7 bases remained unmatched. Germline V gene data show CDR1 as LGHDT and CDR2 as YNNKEL (reference sequence). The CDR3: CASSLSGSGVAKNIQYF. CDR3 nucleotides: TGTGCCAGCAGCCTTAGCGGGAGTGGCGTAGCCAAAAACATTCAGTACTTC.

The CDR3 loop reads CASSLGGSFNEQFF. For the CDR3, the DNA is TGTGCCAGCAGCCTAGGGGGCTCTTTCAATGAGCAGTTCTTC. The V gene is TRBV6-1, the J gene TRBJ2-1; 7 nucleotides line up with TRBD1. Germline-derived CDR1 and CDR2 are MNHNS and SASEGT. Losses at the gene ends were 6 bases for V and 6 bases for J; bases not matched to a gene: 8. CDR3 size: 14 residues.

The V gene is TRBV7-9, the J gene TRBJ1-6; D gene uncertain. With 1 base removed from V and 5 bases from J, the gap between germline ends came to 9 bases. This CDR3 is 15 amino acids long. Germline V lookup: CDR1 SEHNR, CDR2 FQNEAQ (reference sequence). CDR3 sequence (DNA): TGTGCCAGCAGCTTAGTAGTGGGAAATAATTCACCCCTCCACTTT. It is translated as CASSLVVGNNSPLHF.

This clonotype was found a few times. This chain links TRBV10-2 with TRBJ2-7, with 11 bases aligning to TRBD2. Germline loops: CDR1 WSHSY, CDR2 SAAADI. There are 15 residues in the CDR3. V shed 4 bases and J 1 base; nucleotides not matched to a gene: 3. CDR3 nucleotide sequence: TGCGCCAGCAGTGGTTTAGCGGGAGGGTCCTACGAGCAGTACTTC. This encodes CASSGLAGGSYEQYF.

This clonotype was found once. A much larger clone differs from this one at a single base, so this may be a read error. V and J are TRBV12-3 or TRBV12-4 and TRBJ2-4; D is unclear. The CDR3 covers 14 residues. Trimming pared 3 bases from V and 2 bases from J, leaving 8 bases between. CDR3 amino acids: CASSLALTKNIQYF. The CDR3 coding sequence is TGTGCCAGCAGTTTGGCTCTAACCAAAAACATTCAGTACTTC.

The chain couples TRBV27 to TRBJ2-6; 10 nucleotides line up with TRBD1. In germline, CDR1 is MNHEY, CDR2 SMNVEV (reference sequence). This CDR3 has 18 amino acids. J gave up 0 bases and V 3 bases, and 5 bases lay outside the gene matches. CDR3 sequence (DNA): TGTGCCAGCAGTTTCGGGACAGGGGCACTCTCTGGGGCCAACGTCCTGACTTTC. The encoded protein is CASSFGTGALSGANVLTF.

Many counts were recorded for this clonotype. This chain links TRBV29-1 with TRBJ2-3; TRBD2 matches at 12 bases. The CDR3 extends over 15 amino acids. The trim removed 8 bases at V and 4 bases at J, leaving 10 bases unmatched. Per the germline V gene, CDR1 is SQVTM and CDR2 is ANQGSEA. In nucleotides, the CDR3 is TGCAGCTCTACTTTGACTAGCGGGAGCGCAGATACGCAGTATTTT. Translated: CSSTLTSGSADTQYF.

In this sample, this clonotype turned up once. A junction boundary mismatches the germline segment, possibly from a read error. The genes are TRBV7-2 and TRBJ2-2; D assignment may be TRBD1 or TRBD2 (5 bases each). The CDR3 has 16 residues. CDR1 and CDR2 from the germline V gene are SGHTA and FQGNSA. The CDR3 sequence is CASRKSGTRNIGELFF. The CDR3 nucleotides are TGTGCCAGCAGAAAATCCGGGACCCGTAACATCGGGGAGCTGTTTTTT.

This clonotype showed up just a few times. V is TRBV5-1 and J is TRBJ2-1; 7 positions agree with TRBD1. The germline V gene encodes CDR1 SGHRS and CDR2 YFSETQ. Trimming removed 4 bases from V and 9 bases from J; junction bases left unmatched: 7. The CDR3 consists of 13 residues. The CDR3 DNA follows: TGCGCCAGCAGCGCCGGGACAGTCGGTGAGCAGTTCTTC. It specifies CASSAGTVGEQFF.

V is TRBV10-3 and J is TRBJ1-4, with D maybe TRBD1 (5 bases). The CDR3 sequence is 13 residues long. Germline V gives CDR1 ENHRY, CDR2 SYGVKD. Trimming pared 4 bases from V and 7 bases from J, leaving 10 bases between. The CDR3 nucleotides are TGTGCCATCAGTGCTGAGACAGCTGAAAAACTGTTTTTT. The encoded protein is CAISAETAEKLFF.

This clonotype was seen at least ten times. The chain links TRBV11-2 to TRBJ2-5, with TRBD1 matching over 8 bases. Per germline, CDR1 SGHAT and CDR2 FQNNGV. This CDR3 comprises 14 residues. The trim removed 7 bases at V and 4 bases at J, leaving 8 bases unmatched. CDR3 protein: CASNPDRAGETQYF. CDR3 bases: TGTGCCAGCAACCCGGACAGGGCGGGAGAGACCCAGTACTTC.

This clonotype was picked up a small number of times. The V gene is TRBV7-9, the J gene TRBJ2-1; D might be TRBD1 or TRBD2, each matching 5 bases. Per the germline V gene, CDR1 is SEHNR and CDR2 is FQNEAQ (reference sequence). This CDR3 has 15 amino acids. Between the trimmed V and J ends, which lost 4 bases and 9 bases, there was a span of 19 bases. The CDR3 DNA sequence: TGTGCCAGCAGCTCGGCCGGGACCTTCTCTAGTGAGCAGTTCTTC. Translating gives CASSSAGTFSSEQFF.

The table lists this clonotype with many counts. This chain links TRBV28 with TRBJ2-7, with D perhaps matching TRBD1 (6 bases). Germline CDR1 is MDHEN and CDR2 is SYDVKM. Trimming took 6 bases from V and 2 from J, leaving 11 bases between them. The CDR3 runs to 13 residues. The CDR3 coding sequence is TGTGCCAGCAGAGGGGGTGGCACCTACGAGCAGTACTTC. Translating gives CASRGGGTYEQYF.

The V call is TRBV29-1, the J call TRBJ1-4, with D possibly being TRBD1 (5 bases). Germline CDR1 and CDR2: SQVTM and ANQGSEA. The V end lost 6 bases, the J end lost 0 bases, and 8 bases lay between the germline ends. The CDR3 is 13 residues long. CDR3 coding DNA: TGCAGCGTAGGACATCCAACTAATGAAAAACTGTTTTTT. This translates into CSVGHPTNEKLFF.

This clonotype was recorded many times. The rearrangement links TRBV29-1 to TRBJ2-1; 15 bases fit TRBD2. V shed 4 bases, J shed 0 bases, and the junction held 4 bases outside the gene matches. Germline CDR1 and CDR2: SQVTM and ANQGSEA. This CDR3 is 17 amino acids long. The chain's CDR3 is CSVVGLAGGPSYNEQFF. CDR3 coding DNA: TGCAGCGTTGTGGGACTAGCGGGAGGTCCCTCCTACAATGAGCAGTTCTTC.

This clonotype has ten or more counts. The chain joins TRBV29-1 to TRBJ2-4; D may be TRBD1 (6 bases). Germline lookup yields CDR1 SQVTM and CDR2 ANQGSEA. V shed 6 bases and J shed 3 bases, with 12 bases lying between them. This CDR3 has 13 residues. The CDR3 spells CSVVLGGKNIQYF. CDR3 in DNA: TGCAGCGTGGTTCTAGGGGGCAAAAACATTCAGTACTTC.

This clonotype has ten or more counts. This sequence joins TRBV12-3 or TRBV12-4 and TRBJ2-3; possibly TRBD2 for D (7 bases). This CDR3 spans 12 amino acids. V was clipped by 7 bases and J by 9 bases, with 14 bases between them. CDR3 in amino acids: CASIMGGGTQYF. The CDR3, as DNA: TGTGCCAGCATTATGGGCGGGGGCACGCAGTATTTT.

In this sample, this clonotype turned up many times. This chain connects TRBV11-2 to TRBJ1-1, with 7 nucleotides matching TRBD1. The CDR3 consists of 14 residues. The J segment lost 10 bases and the V segment lost 5 bases, leaving 13 bases of the junction unmatched. The germline gives CDR1 SGHAT, CDR2 FQNNGV. In DNA form, the CDR3 reads TGTGCCAGCAGCATCCCGGGACAGATGTTGACAGCTTTCTTT. Protein sequence: CASSIPGQMLTAFF.

The chain combines TRBV5-1 with TRBJ1-1, with a weak D call TRBD1 (6 bases). Trimming removed 2 bases from V and 6 bases from J, with 11 bases in between. CDR3 length: 13 residues. Looked up from germline, CDR1 is SGHRS and CDR2 is YFSETQ. CDR3 DNA sequence: TGCGCCAGCAGCTTTGCCGGACAGCCTGAAGCTTTCTTT. Translation: CASSFAGQPEAFF.

This clonotype has ten or more counts. The gene calls are TRBV5-4 and TRBJ1-1; D unresolved. The CDR3 extends over 14 amino acids. Germline V lookup: CDR1 SGHNT, CDR2 YYREEE (reference sequence). Trimming removed 4 bases from V and 3 bases from J, with 13 bases in between. DNA for the CDR3: TGTGCCAGCAGCCCATCTCAGCACGACACTGAAGCTTTCTTT. Protein product: CASSPSQHDTEAFF.

This clonotype was seen many times. The chain has TRBV3-1 and TRBJ2-7; a possible D gene is TRBD2 (6 bases). The CDR3 loop spans 16 amino acids. CDR1 and CDR2 from the germline V gene are LGHDT and YNNKEL (reference sequence). Trimming left V 4 bases short and J 7 bases short, with 23 bases between. CDR3 loop: CASSPPAGNPPGEQYF. CDR3 nucleotides: TGTGCCAGCAGCCCCCCGGCGGGAAACCCCCCAGGGGAGCAGTACTTC.

The table lists this clonotype with a few counts. The chain joins TRBV6-5 to TRBJ1-6; the D gene is possibly TRBD1 (6 bases). The CDR3 is 15 residues long. V lost 0 bases, J lost 9 bases, and 12 bases lay in between. Germline-derived CDR1 and CDR2 are MNHEY and SVGAGI. Written as DNA, the CDR3 is TGTGCCAGCAGTTACTCGAAACAGGGAAGTTCACCCCTCCACTTT. Amino acid sequence: CASSYSKQGSSPLHF.

V gene TRBV12-3 or TRBV12-4 combines with J gene TRBJ2-1; 7 bases fit TRBD2. The CDR3 spans 14 residues. Trimming removed 6 bases from V and 10 bases from J; junction bases left unmatched: 12. CDR3 sequence reads: CASSHTSAIREQFF. The CDR3 nucleotides read TGTGCCAGCAGCCATACTAGCGCGATCAGAGAGCAGTTCTTC.

This chain uses TRBV2 with TRBJ2-2, with D hard to call. The CDR3 spans 13 residues. Trimming took off 3 bases at V and 3 bases at J, with 5 bases between the two ends. The germline V gene has CDR1 SNHLY and CDR2 FYNNEI. The CDR3 reads CASSDHHTGELFF. The CDR3 DNA sequence: TGTGCCAGCAGTGACCACCACACCGGGGAGCTGTTTTTT.

This clonotype was seen a few times. The rearrangement links TRBV27 to TRBJ2-3; 11 bases align to TRBD2. From germline, CDR1 is MNHEY and CDR2 SMNVEV (reference sequence). Trimming at V came to 5 bases and at J to 14 bases, leaving 15 bases not matched to a gene. This CDR3 has 15 residues. CDR3 sequence reads: CASSPGTSGLERRYF. DNA for the CDR3: TGTGCCAGCAGTCCCGGGACTAGCGGCTTGGAACGGAGGTATTTT.

This clonotype was seen a few times. The chain couples TRBV19 to TRBJ1-1, with a possible D match to TRBD1 (5 bases). The CDR3 extends over 13 amino acids. CDR1 and CDR2 (germline): LNHDA, SQIVND (reference sequence). V shed 4 bases and J shed 1 base, with 7 bases lying between them. CDR3 bases: TGTGCCAGTAGTACCGGACAGAACACTGAAGCTTTCTTT. Translation gives CASSTGQNTEAFF. Full variable domain (missing parts from reference TRBV19 and TRBJ1-1): DGGITQSPKYLFRKEGQNVTLSCEQNLNHDAMYWYRQDPGQGLRLIYYSQIVNDFQKGDIAEGYSVSREKKESFPLTVTSAQKNPTAFYLCASSTGQNTEAFFGQGTRLTVV.

The table lists this clonotype with many counts. The chain links TRBV11-2 to TRBJ2-1, with TRBD2 matching over 11 bases. The CDR3 covers 17 residues. Unmatched junction bases numbered 10, after V lost 0 bases and J lost 9 bases. CDR1 is SGHAT and CDR2 is FQNNGV in the germline V gene. Written as DNA, the CDR3 is TGTGCCAGCAGCTTAGAAACCCTAGCGGGAGGTTCGAGTGAGCAGTTCTTC. Its translation: CASSLETLAGGSSEQFF.